The rows below give T cell receptor beta chains drawn from one sample of a study of blood T cells in healthy people across ages. TCRdb re-called the 5' RACE reads through MiXCR, storing one row per CDR3 protein. The sample includes approximately 800,000 distinct CDR3 sequences, approximately 65% of them seen just once. Sequencing was performed on blood. The receptor source for this set is a man in his thirties or forties in good health. CDR3s include the opening cysteine and the closing phenylalanine or tryptophan. A D gene is named only where the DNA matches it firmly. Clone size is shown for a subset of rows, as once, few, many or a class of expanded clone.

TRBJ2-7,TRBV28,-,-,CASPPGGTSYEQYF,TGTGCCAGCCCTCCCGGAGGGACGTCCTACGAGCAGTACTTC
TRBJ2-5,TRBV15,-,TRBD2,CATSRDRLAGGNNEQYF,TGTGCCACCAGCAGAGATCGCCTAGCGGGGGGGAACAATGAGCAGTACTTC
TRBJ2-7,TRBV12-3/TRBV12-4,few,TRBD1,CASSSGQGDYEQYF,TGTGCCAGCAGTTCTGGACAGGGCGACTACGAGCAGTACTTC
TRBJ2-7,TRBV27,-,-,CASSISPGQRYEQYF,TGTGCCAGCAGTATCTCTCCGGGACAACGATACGAGCAGTACTTC
TRBJ1-5,TRBV6-5,-,-,CASSDSKHQPQHF,TGTGCCAGCAGTGACTCGAAGCATCAGCCCCAGCATTTT
TRBJ2-5,TRBV29-1,few,-,CSVEGGSGTQYF,TGCAGCGTTGAGGGGGGTTCGGGGACCCAGTACTTC
TRBJ2-1,TRBV9,-,TRBD2,CASNQAGGGEQFF,TGTGCCAGCAATCAAGCGGGGGGCGGTGAGCAGTTCTTC
TRBJ1-2,TRBV7-8,-,-,CASSLYRTDYGYTF,TGTGCCAGCAGCTTATACAGGACTGACTATGGCTACACCTTC
TRBJ2-5,TRBV7-9,-,-,CASSLTRRTRQVQETQYF,TGTGCCAGCAGCTTAACACGACGGACTCGACAAGTTCAAGAGACCCAGTACTTC
TRBJ1-6,TRBV2,-,-,CASRDIVYDSPLHF,TGTGCCAGCAGAGACATTGTCTACGATTCACCCCTCCACTTT
TRBJ2-3,TRBV7-3,few,-,CASSLIATDTQYF,TGTGCCAGCAGCTTAATAGCCACAGATACGCAGTATTTT
TRBJ2-7,TRBV7-9,-,-,CASSAIRSRDEQYF,TGTGCCAGCAGCGCCATCCGTAGTCGGGACGAGCAGTACTTC
TRBJ2-7,TRBV6-5,-,TRBD2,CASSYSLTSGAYEQYF,TGTGCCAGCAGTTACTCCCTGACTAGCGGAGCCTACGAGCAGTACTTC
TRBJ2-2,TRBV20-1,-,-,CSVSGRYGTGELFF,TGCAGTGTATCGGGGAGATACGGAACCGGGGAGCTGTTTTTT
TRBJ2-1,TRBV29-1,-,TRBD2,CSVQQLAGEQFF,TGCAGCGTGCAGCAACTAGCGGGGGAGCAGTTCTTC
TRBJ2-1,TRBV13,-,-,CASNLRGNNEQFF,TGTGCCAGCAACCTTCGGGGTAACAATGAGCAGTTCTTC
TRBJ1-1,TRBV20-1,-,TRBD1,CSARDPTGTGTEAFF,TGCAGTGCTAGAGATCCGACCGGGACAGGTACCGAAGCTTTCTTT
TRBJ1-3,TRBV7-9,-,-,CASSLAEENTIYF,TGTGCCAGCAGCTTAGCGGAGGAAAACACCATATATTTT
TRBJ2-5,TRBV4-3,-,-,CASSRTRFQETQYF,TGCGCCAGCAGCCGGACCAGGTTCCAAGAGACCCAGTACTTC
TRBJ2-7,TRBV11-2,few,TRBD1,CASSLGRGQGAYEQYF,TGTGCCAGCAGCTTAGGGCGGGGACAGGGGGCATACGAGCAGTACTTC
TRBJ2-3,TRBV6-5,-,-,CASSYRQISSTDTQYF,TGTGCCAGCAGTTACAGACAGATTTCTAGCACAGATACGCAGTATTTT
TRBJ2-5,TRBV29-1,once,-,CSVEWRGRIQETQYF,TGCAGCGTTGAATGGCGGGGGCGAATTCAAGAGACCCAGTACTTC
TRBJ2-1,TRBV6-2/TRBV6-3,-,-,CASTPRPAYNEQFF,TGTGCCAGCACTCCCAGACCAGCATACAATGAGCAGTTCTTC
TRBJ2-7,TRBV20-1,once,TRBD2,CSARDNILAGVWEQYF,TGCAGTGCTAGAGATAATATTCTAGCGGGAGTCTGGGAGCAGTACTTC
TRBJ1-2,TRBV15,-,TRBD1,CATSRDRGQGRNYGYTF,TGTGCCACCAGCAGAGATAGGGGACAGGGAAGGAACTATGGCTACACCTTC
TRBJ1-1,TRBV20-1,-,TRBD1,CSARADRFTEAFF,TGCAGTGCTAGAGCGGACAGGTTTACTGAAGCTTTCTTT
TRBJ2-1,TRBV10-3,-,TRBD1,CAISESRSDRENEQFF,TGTGCCATCAGTGAGTCTCGTAGCGACAGGGAAAATGAGCAGTTCTTC
TRBJ2-7,TRBV6-6,-,TRBD2,CASRDSGGGDYEQYF,TGTGCCAGCAGGGACTCTGGCGGGGGGGACTACGAGCAGTACTTC
TRBJ1-2,TRBV27,-,-,CASSSTGTEYYGYTF,TGTGCCAGCAGTTCCACCGGGACCGAATACTATGGCTACACCTTC
TRBJ2-5,TRBV7-7,-,-,CASSFRRAGETQYF,TGTGCTAGCAGCTTCCGTAGGGCGGGGGAGACCCAGTACTTC
TRBJ2-1,TRBV7-2,-,-,CASSIWAVTGILFF,TGTGCCAGCAGCATTTGGGCGGTGACCGGGATCCTGTTCTTC
TRBJ2-7,TRBV5-1,few,TRBD1,CASSTGQGGSDEQYF,TGCGCCAGCAGCACGGGACAGGGTGGGAGTGACGAGCAGTACTTC
TRBJ1-4,TRBV4-3,-,-,CASSLTGGREKLFF,TGCGCCAGCAGCCTAACGGGGGGGAGAGAAAAACTGTTTTTT
TRBJ2-3,TRBV29-1,-,TRBD2,CSAETSGGADTQYF,TGCAGCGCAGAGACTAGCGGGGGGGCAGATACGCAGTATTTT
TRBJ1-1,TRBV4-2,-,-,CASSQDGADTEAFF,TGTGCCAGCAGCCAAGATGGGGCGGACACTGAAGCTTTCTTT
TRBJ1-4,TRBV4-3,few,TRBD1,CASSLGGGGGEKLFF,TGCGCCAGCAGCCTGGGAGGGGGCGGTGGTGAAAAACTGTTTTTT
TRBJ1-3,TRBV29-1,-,-,CSVEWSGNTIYF,TGCAGCGTTGAGTGGTCTGGAAACACCATATATTTT
TRBJ2-3,TRBV6-2/TRBV6-3,-,-,CASSYPSWRQSTDTQYF,TGTGCCAGCAGTTACCCCAGTTGGCGCCAAAGCACAGATACGCAGTATTTT
TRBJ2-4,TRBV12-3/TRBV12-4,-,-,CASSLTQGRGKNIQYF,TGTGCCAGCAGTTTGACTCAGGGTAGGGGCAAAAACATTCAGTACTTC
TRBJ2-1,TRBV5-5,few,TRBD1,CASSQDRSVWERNEQFF,TGTGCCAGCAGTCAGGACAGGAGTGTTTGGGAAAGAAATGAGCAGTTCTTC
TRBJ2-1,TRBV10-3,few,TRBD2,CAISGAGGPYNEQFF,TGTGCCATCAGTGGAGCGGGGGGGCCCTACAATGAGCAGTTCTTC
TRBJ2-7,TRBV4-2,-,-,CASSQGRRGRHEQYF,TGTGCCAGCAGCCAAGGAAGGCGAGGAAGGCACGAGCAGTACTTC
TRBJ2-7,TRBV6-2/TRBV6-3,-,TRBD1,CASRAGGSYNEQYF,TGTGCCAGCAGAGCAGGGGGTTCTTACAATGAGCAGTACTTC
TRBJ1-5,TRBV7-3,few,-,CASSSFMGGPGNQPQHF,TGTGCCAGCAGCTCCTTTATGGGGGGGCCTGGCAATCAGCCCCAGCATTTT
TRBJ2-1,TRBV7-8,-,TRBD1,CASSARTGTGDYNEQFF,TGTGCCAGCAGCGCGCGAACCGGGACAGGGGACTACAATGAGCAGTTCTTC
TRBJ2-4,TRBV7-2,few,-,CASSQTGAGEQYF,TGTGCCAGCAGCCAGACAGGGGCGGGGGAGCAGTACTTC
TRBJ2-1,TRBV6-5,few,TRBD1,CASSSRQGVNIMGQFF,TGTGCCAGCAGTTCGCGACAGGGGGTAAACATAATGGGGCAGTTCTTC
TRBJ2-5,TRBV6-2/TRBV6-3,-,-,CASSYTSYYEQYF,TGTGCCAGCAGTTACACCAGTTACTATGAGCAGTACTTC
TRBJ1-2,TRBV29-1,-,-,CSVEVGNGYTF,TGCAGCGTCGAAGTGGGGAACGGCTACACCTTC
TRBJ2-1,TRBV12-3/TRBV12-4,-,TRBD2,CASRTSGGARGEQFF,TGTGCCAGCAGGACTAGCGGGGGGGCCCGGGGTGAGCAGTTCTTC
TRBJ2-1,TRBV20-1,few,TRBD2,CSARPAGGGYEQFF,TGCAGTGCTAGGCCTGCGGGCGGGGGATATGAGCAGTTCTTC
TRBJ2-7,TRBV20-1,-,-,CSARDDRGFPSYEQYF,TGCAGTGCTAGAGATGATAGGGGTTTCCCATCCTACGAGCAGTACTTC
TRBJ2-3,TRBV11-2,-,TRBD1,CASSFKGAVTDTQYF,TGTGCCAGCAGCTTCAAGGGGGCAGTGACAGATACGCAGTATTTT